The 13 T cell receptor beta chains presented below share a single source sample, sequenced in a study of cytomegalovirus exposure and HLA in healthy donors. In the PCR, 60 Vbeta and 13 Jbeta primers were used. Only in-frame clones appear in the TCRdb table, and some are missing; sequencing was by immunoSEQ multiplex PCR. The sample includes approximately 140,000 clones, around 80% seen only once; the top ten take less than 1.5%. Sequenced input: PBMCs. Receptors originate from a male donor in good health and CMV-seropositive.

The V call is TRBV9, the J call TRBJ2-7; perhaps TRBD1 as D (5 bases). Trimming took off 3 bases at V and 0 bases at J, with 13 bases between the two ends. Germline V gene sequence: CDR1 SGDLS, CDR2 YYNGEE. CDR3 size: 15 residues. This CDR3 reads CASSASQGSSYEQYF. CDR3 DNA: TGTGCCAGCAGCGCCAGCCAGGGTTCCTCCTACGAGCAGTACTTC.

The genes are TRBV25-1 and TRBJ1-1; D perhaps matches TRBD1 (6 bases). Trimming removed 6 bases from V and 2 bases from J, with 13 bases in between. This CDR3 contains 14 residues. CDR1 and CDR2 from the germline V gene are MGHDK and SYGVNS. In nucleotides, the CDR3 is TGTGCCAGCAGCCTAACAGGGACCAACACTGAAGCTTTCTTT. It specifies CASSLTGTNTEAFF. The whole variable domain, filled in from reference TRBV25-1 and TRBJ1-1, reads EADIYQTPRYLVIGTGKKITLECSQTMGHDKMYWYQQDPGMELHLIHYSYGVNSTEKGDLSSESTVSRIRTEHFPLTLESARPSHTSQYLCASSLTGTNTEAFFGQGTRLTVV.

The CDR3 sequence is CASSFEGNTEAFF. CDR3 sequence (DNA): TGTGCCAGCAGTTTTGAGGGTAACACTGAAGCTTTCTTT. This chain connects TRBV28 to TRBJ1-1; D is undetermined. V was shortened by 3 bases and J by 2 bases, with 7 bases between the two germline ends. The CDR3 spans 13 residues. Germline V gene lookup returns CDR1 MDHEN and CDR2 SYDVKM.

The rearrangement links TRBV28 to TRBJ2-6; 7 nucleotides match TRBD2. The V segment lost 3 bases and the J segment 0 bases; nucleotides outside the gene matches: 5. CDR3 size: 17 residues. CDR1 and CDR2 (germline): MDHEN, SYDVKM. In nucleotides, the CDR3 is TGTGCCAGCAGTTTTCGGCTAGCGGACTCTGGGGCCAACGTCCTGACTTTC. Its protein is CASSFRLADSGANVLTF.

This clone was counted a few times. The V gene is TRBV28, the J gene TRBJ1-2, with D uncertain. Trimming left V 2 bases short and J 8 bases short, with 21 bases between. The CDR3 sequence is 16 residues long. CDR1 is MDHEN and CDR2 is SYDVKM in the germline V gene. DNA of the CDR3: TGTGCCAGCAGTTTACGGGCGGGTGCGGGCCTTCGGGGCTACACCTTC. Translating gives CASSLRAGAGLRGYTF.

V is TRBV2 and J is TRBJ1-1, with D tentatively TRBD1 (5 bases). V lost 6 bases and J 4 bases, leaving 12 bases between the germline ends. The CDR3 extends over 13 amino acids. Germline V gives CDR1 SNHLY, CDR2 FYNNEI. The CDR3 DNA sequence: TGTGCCAGCAGACCCCAGGGCGTCACTGAAGCTTTCTTT. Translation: CASRPQGVTEAFF. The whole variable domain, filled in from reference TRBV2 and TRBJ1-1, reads EPEVTQTPSHQVTQMGQEVILRCVPISNHLYFYWYRQILGQKVEFLVSFYNNEISEKSEIFDDQFSVERPDGSNFTLKIRSTKLEDSAMYFCASRPQGVTEAFFGQGTRLTVV.

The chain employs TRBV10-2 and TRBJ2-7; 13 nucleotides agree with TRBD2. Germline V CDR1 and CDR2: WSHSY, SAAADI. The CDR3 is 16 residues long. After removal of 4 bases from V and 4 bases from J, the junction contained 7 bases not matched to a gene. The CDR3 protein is CASSGIPGLAGYEQYF. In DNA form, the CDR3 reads TGCGCCAGCAGTGGAATACCGGGACTAGCGGGATACGAGCAGTACTTC.

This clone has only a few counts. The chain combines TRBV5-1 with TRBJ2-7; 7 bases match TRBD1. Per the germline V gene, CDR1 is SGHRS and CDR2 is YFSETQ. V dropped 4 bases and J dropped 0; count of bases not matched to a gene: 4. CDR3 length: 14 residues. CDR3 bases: TGCGCCAGCAGCCGGGACAGACCCTCCTACGAGCAGTACTTC. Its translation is CASSRDRPSYEQYF.

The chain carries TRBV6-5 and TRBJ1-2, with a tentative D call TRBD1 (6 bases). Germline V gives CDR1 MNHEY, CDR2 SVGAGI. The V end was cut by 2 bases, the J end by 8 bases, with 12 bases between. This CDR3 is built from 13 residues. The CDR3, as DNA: TGTGCCAGCAGTTACGGGCAGGGGATGGGCTACACCTTC. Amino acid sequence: CASSYGQGMGYTF.

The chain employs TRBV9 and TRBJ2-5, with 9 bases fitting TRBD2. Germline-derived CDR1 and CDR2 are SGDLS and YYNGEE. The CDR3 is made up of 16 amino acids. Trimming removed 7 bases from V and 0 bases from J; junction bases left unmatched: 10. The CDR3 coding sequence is TGTGCCAGCCCCTACGAAGAGCGGGGGGACCAAGAGACCCAGTACTTC. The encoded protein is CASPYEERGDQETQYF.

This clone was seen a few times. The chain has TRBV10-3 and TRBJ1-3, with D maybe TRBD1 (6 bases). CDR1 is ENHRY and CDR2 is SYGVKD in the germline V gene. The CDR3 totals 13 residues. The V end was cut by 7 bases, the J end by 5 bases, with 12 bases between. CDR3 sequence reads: CAITPGGRNTIYF. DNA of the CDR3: TGTGCCATCACCCCGGGGGGGCGAAACACCATATATTTT.

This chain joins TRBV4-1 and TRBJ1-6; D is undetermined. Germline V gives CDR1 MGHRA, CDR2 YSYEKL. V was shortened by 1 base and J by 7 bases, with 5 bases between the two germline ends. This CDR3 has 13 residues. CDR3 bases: TGCGCCAGCAGCCAAGTTGAGAATTCACCCCTCCACTTT. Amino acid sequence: CASSQVENSPLHF.

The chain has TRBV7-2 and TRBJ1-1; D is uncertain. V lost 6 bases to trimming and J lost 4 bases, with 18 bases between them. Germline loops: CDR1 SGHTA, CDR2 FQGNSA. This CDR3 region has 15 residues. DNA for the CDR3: TGTGCCAGCAGTTTAACACGAACACACCGCACTGAAGCTTTCTTT. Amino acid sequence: CASSLTRTHRTEAFF. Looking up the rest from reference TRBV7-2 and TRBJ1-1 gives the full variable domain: GAGVSQSPSNKVTEKGKDVELRCDPISGHTALYWYRQSLGQGLEFLIYFQGNSAPDKSGLPSDRFSAERTGGSVSTLTIQRTQQEDSAVYLCASSLTRTHRTEAFFGQGTRLTVV.